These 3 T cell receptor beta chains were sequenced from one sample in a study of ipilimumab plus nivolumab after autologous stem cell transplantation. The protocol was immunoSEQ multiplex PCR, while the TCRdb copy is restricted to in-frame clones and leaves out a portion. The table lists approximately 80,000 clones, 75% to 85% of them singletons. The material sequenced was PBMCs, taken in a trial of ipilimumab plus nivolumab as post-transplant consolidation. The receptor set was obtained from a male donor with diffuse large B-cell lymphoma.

The CDR3, as DNA: TGTGCCAGCAGGGGACGGTTCGATGAGCAGTTCTTC. The encoded protein is CASRGRFDEQFF. The rearrangement links TRBV2 to TRBJ2-1; D possibly uses TRBD1 or TRBD2 (5 bases each). V gave up 6 bases and J gave up 8 bases, with 11 bases separating them. The CDR3 loop spans 12 amino acids. Germline lookup yields CDR1 SNHLY and CDR2 FYNNEI.

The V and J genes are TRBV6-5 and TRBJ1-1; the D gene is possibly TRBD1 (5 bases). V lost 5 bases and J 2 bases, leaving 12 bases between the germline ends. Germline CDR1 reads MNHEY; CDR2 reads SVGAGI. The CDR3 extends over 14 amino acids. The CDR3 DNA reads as TGTGCCAGCAGTCCCTCCCGGGACAACACTGAAGCTTTCTTT. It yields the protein CASSPSRDNTEAFF.

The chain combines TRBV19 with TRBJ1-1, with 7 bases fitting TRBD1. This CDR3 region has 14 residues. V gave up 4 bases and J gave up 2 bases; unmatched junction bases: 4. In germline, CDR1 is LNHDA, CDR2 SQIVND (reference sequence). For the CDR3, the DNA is TGTGCCAGTAGTACACGACAGGGTAACACTGAAGCTTTCTTT. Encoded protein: CASSTRQGNTEAFF.